What follows is one TCR beta chain and its context. This specimen comes from a study of control samples from healthy donors and cancer patients. Produced via immunoSEQ multiplex PCR; TCRdb's table is partial and in-frame only. The sample has about 34,000 clones, around 86% seen once. The TCR sequence derives from a woman aged 35 to 49 with lung cancer. Sample: PBMCs.

CDR3 DNA sequence: TGTGCCAGCAGTTTTCTCAATTCACCCCTCCACTTT. It is translated as CASSFLNSPLHF. The chain carries TRBV27 and TRBJ1-6; D is unresolved. This CDR3 region has 12 residues. With 3 bases removed from V and 7 bases from J, the gap between germline ends came to 4 bases. Looked up from germline, CDR1 is MNHEY and CDR2 is SMNVEV (reference sequence).